One TCR beta chain is described in this entry. Its antigen is currently unknown. This entry comes from a study of cytomegalovirus exposure and HLA in healthy donors. V was clipped by 2 bases and J by 5 bases; unmatched bases: 14. The germline gives CDR1 KGHSH, CDR2 LQKENI. CDR3 size: 18 residues. The PCR had 60 Vbeta and 13 Jbeta primers. Clones were read by immunoSEQ multiplex PCR, and TCRdb kept only the in-frame ones, dropping some. The table has approximately 77,000 clones, around 79% seen once. Points from the study as a whole: TCR beta sequences reportedly predicted most subjects' HLA-A and HLA-B alleles accurately. A further, later analysis showed that HLA-associated TCR beta chains (compared with equally common others) were more clonally expanded. Later on, an analysis found that several of the most significant clusters appeared to be linked to common viral pathogens, which included parvovirus B19. Later analysis showed most CMV-associated TCR beta chains appearing HLA-restricted.

The clonotype comes from a man in his forties in good health and CMV-seronegative. Input material: PBMCs. This chain uses TRBV18 with TRBJ1-5; 8 bases match TRBD1. The CDR3 DNA follows: TGTGCCAGCTCACCAGACAGGACAGGGCCGACTTCCCATCAGCCCCAGCATTTT. Translated, it gives CASSPDRTGPTSHQPQHF.